Sequencing of this T cell receptor (beta chain) was carried out in a study of cytomegalovirus exposure and HLA in healthy donors. Study results and limitations: Reportedly, a later analysis found an Asian-associated ancestry cluster had fewer N-insertions than the roughly 700-donor mean.

Vbeta (60) and Jbeta (13) primers were used in the PCR. Original methodology: Unique TCR beta chains numbered 80 million to 95 million in a later analysis, with roughly 10 million shared. Some clones are missing from TCRdb's copy, which holds only in-frame ones; the method was immunoSEQ multiplex PCR. That table is the source of V, J and clone size, and D and trimming were worked out from the DNA. The sample yields roughly 180,000 clones, about four fifths seen once. This clone was seen only a few times. No antigen is known for it. V lost 5 bases and J lost 8; bases outside the gene matches: 9. Germline assignment: CDR1 LNHDA and CDR2 SQIVND (reference sequence). The CDR3 is 15 amino acids.

The clonotype comes from a woman aged 18-29 years in good health and CMV-seronegative. Sequenced: PBMCs. V usage is TRBV19 and J usage is TRBJ2-1; the match to TRBD1 covers 10 bases. This CDR3 is CASSYGQGGSDEQFF. The CDR3 region has the DNA TGTGCCAGTAGTTACGGACAGGGGGGATCGGATGAGCAGTTCTTC.